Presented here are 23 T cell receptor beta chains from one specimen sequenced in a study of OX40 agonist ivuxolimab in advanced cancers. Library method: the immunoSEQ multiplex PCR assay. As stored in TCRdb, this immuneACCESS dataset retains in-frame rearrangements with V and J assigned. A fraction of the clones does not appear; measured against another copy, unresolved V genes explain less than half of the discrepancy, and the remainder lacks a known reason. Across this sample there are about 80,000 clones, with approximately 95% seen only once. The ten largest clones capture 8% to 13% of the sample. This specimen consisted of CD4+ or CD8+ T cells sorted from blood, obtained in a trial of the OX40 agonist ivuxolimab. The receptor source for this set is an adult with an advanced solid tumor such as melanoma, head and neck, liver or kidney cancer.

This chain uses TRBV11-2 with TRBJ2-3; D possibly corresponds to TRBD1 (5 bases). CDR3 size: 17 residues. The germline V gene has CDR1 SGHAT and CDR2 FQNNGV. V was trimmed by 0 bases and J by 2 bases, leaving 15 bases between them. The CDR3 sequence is CASSLEHPGSFTDTQYF. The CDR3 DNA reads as TGTGCCAGCAGCTTAGAGCACCCAGGGTCCTTCACAGATACGCAGTATTTT.

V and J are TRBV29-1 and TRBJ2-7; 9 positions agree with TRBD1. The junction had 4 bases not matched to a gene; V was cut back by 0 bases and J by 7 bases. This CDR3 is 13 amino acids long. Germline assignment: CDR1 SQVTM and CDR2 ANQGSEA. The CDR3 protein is CSVEDGTGREQYF. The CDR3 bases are TGCAGCGTTGAAGATGGGACAGGGAGAGAGCAGTACTTC.

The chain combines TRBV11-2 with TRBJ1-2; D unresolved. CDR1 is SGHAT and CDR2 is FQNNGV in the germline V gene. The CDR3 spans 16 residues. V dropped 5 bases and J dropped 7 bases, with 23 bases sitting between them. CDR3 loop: CASSPYPAPAAGGYTF. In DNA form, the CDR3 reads TGTGCCAGCAGCCCCTACCCGGCACCGGCAGCGGGTGGCTACACCTTC. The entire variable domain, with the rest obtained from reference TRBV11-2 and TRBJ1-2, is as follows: EAGVAQSPRYKIIEKRQSVAFWCNPISGHATLYWYQQILGQGPKLLIQFQNNGVVDDSQLPKDRFSAERLKGVDSTLKIQPAKLEDSAVYLCASSPYPAPAAGGYTFGSGTRLTVV.

This chain's CDR3 is CASSPGLAGRSQYEQYF. The CDR3 DNA reads as TGCGCCAGCAGCCCGGGACTAGCGGGACGAAGCCAGTACGAGCAGTACTTC. The chain is built from TRBV5-1 and TRBJ2-7; 13 nucleotides agree with TRBD2. The V gene end was trimmed by 4 bases and the J gene end by 4 bases; junction bases not matched to a gene: 11. Per germline, CDR1 SGHRS and CDR2 YFSETQ. This CDR3 has 17 amino acids.

CDR3 protein: CASSVATGLAGGPRETQYF. CDR3 nucleotides: TGTGCCAGCAGCGTAGCTACTGGACTAGCGGGAGGGCCGAGAGAGACCCAGTACTTC. This chain joins TRBV9 and TRBJ2-5; 15 bases fit TRBD2. This CDR3 is built from 19 residues. After removal of 0 bases from V and 4 bases from J, the junction contained 10 bases not matched to a gene. The germline CDR1 and CDR2 sequences are SGDLS and YYNGEE.

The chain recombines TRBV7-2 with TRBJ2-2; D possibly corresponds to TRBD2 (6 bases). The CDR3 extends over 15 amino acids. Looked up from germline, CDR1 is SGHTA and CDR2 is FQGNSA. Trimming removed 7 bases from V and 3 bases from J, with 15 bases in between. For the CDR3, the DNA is TGTGCCAGCAACAACTTGGGGGGAGACACCGGGGAGCTGTTTTTT. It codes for CASNNLGGDTGELFF. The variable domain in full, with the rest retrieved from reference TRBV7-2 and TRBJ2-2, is GAGVSQSPSNKVTEKGKDVELRCDPISGHTALYWYRQSLGQGLEFLIYFQGNSAPDKSGLPSDRFSAERTGGSVSTLTIQRTQQEDSAVYLCASNNLGGDTGELFFGEGSRLTVL.

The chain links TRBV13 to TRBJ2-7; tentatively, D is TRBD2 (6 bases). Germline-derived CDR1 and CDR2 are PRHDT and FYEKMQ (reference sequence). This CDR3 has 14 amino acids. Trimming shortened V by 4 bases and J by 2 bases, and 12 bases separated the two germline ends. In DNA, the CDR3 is TGTGCCAGCAGCTCCCGGGACTGGGCCTACGAGCAGTACTTC. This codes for CASSSRDWAYEQYF.

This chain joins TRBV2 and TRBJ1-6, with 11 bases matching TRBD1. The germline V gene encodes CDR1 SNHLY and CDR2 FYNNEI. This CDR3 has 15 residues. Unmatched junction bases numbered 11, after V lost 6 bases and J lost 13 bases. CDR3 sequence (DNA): TGTGCCAGCAGGATTGGACAGGGGGCGTCTCGGCCCCTCCACTTT. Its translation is CASRIGQGASRPLHF. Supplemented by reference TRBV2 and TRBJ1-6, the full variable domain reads EPEVTQTPSHQVTQMGQEVILRCVPISNHLYFYWYRQILGQKVEFLVSFYNNEISEKSEIFDDQFSVERPDGSNFTLKIRSTKLEDSAMYFCASRIGQGASRPLHFGNGTRLTVT.

DNA for the CDR3: TGTGCCAGCAGTTTGACAGGGTACAATGAGCAGTTCTTC. Amino acids: CASSLTGYNEQFF. The chain links TRBV6-5 to TRBJ2-1; 7 bases are a match to TRBD1. Germline V gene lookup returns CDR1 MNHEY and CDR2 SVGAGI. V lost 4 bases and J lost 4; bases outside the gene matches: 1. The CDR3 spans 13 residues.

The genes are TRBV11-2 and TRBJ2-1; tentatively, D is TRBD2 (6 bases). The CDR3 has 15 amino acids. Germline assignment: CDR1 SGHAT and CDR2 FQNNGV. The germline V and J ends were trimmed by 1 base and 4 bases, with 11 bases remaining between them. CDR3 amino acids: CASSLGLAVYNEQFF. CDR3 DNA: TGTGCCAGCAGCTTAGGTTTAGCGGTATACAATGAGCAGTTCTTC. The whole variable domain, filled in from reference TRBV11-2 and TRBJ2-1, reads EAGVAQSPRYKIIEKRQSVAFWCNPISGHATLYWYQQILGQGPKLLIQFQNNGVVDDSQLPKDRFSAERLKGVDSTLKIQPAKLEDSAVYLCASSLGLAVYNEQFFGPGTRLTVL.

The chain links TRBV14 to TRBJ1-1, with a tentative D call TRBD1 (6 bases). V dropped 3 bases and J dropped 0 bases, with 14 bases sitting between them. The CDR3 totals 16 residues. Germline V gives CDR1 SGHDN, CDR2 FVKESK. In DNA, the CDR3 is TGTGCCAGCAGCCAGCCGATAGACAGGATGAACACTGAAGCTTTCTTT. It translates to CASSQPIDRMNTEAFF.

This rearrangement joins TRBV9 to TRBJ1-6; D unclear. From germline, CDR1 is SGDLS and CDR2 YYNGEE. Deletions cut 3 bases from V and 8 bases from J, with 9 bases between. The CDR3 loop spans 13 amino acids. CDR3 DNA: TGTGCCAGCAGCGCAGAGATCCATTCACCCCTCCACTTT. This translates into CASSAEIHSPLHF.

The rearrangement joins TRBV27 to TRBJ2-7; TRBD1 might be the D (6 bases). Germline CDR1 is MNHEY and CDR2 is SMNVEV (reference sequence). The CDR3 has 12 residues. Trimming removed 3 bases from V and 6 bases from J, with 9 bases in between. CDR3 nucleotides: TGTGCCAGCAGTTTGCAGGGGTCCGAGCAGTACTTC. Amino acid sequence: CASSLQGSEQYF.

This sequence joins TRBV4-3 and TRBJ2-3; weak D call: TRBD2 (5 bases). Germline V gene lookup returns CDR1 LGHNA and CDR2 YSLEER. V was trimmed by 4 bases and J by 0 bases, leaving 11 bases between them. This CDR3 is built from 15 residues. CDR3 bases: TGCGCCAGCAGCCCGGGGTTTACTAGCACAGATACGCAGTATTTT. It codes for CASSPGFTSTDTQYF.

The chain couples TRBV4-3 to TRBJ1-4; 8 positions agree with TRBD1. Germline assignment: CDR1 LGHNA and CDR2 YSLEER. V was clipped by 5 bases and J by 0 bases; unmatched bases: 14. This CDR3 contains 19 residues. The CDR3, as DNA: TGCGCCAGCAGCTTCCGGACAGGGAAGGCGTCTGCAACTAATGAAAAACTGTTTTTT. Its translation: CASSFRTGKASATNEKLFF.

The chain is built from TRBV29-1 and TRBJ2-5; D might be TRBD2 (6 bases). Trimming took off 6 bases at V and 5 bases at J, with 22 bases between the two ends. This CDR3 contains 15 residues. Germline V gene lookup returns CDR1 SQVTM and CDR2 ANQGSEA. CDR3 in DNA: TGCAGCGTAACCAGACGCGGGGCCCCGGGGGAGACCCAGTACTTC. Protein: CSVTRRGAPGETQYF.

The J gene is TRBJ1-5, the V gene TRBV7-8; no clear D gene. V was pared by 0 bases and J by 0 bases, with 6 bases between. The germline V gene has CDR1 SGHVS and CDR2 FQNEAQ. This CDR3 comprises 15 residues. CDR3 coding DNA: TGTGCCAGCAGCTTAGCGGCAGTTAGCAATCAGCCCCAGCATTTT. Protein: CASSLAAVSNQPQHF.

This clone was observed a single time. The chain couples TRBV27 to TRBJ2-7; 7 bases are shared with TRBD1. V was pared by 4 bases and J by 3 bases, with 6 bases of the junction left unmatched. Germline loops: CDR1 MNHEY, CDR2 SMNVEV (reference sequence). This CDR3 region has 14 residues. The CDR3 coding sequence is TGTGCCAGCAGTTCTGGAACAGGGGACTACGAGCAGTACTTC. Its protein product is CASSSGTGDYEQYF.

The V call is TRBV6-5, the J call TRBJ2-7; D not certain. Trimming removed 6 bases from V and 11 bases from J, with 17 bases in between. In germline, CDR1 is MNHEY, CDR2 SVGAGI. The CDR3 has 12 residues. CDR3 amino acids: CASRIAGSREYF. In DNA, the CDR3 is TGTGCCAGCAGAATCGCCGGGTCCCGGGAGTACTTC.

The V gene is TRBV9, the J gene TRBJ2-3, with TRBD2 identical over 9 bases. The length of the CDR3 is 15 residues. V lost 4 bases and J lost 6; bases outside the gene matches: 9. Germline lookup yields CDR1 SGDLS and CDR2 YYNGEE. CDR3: CASSSSGGLGDTQYF. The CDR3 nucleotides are TGTGCCAGCAGCTCAAGCGGGGGGCTGGGGGATACGCAGTATTTT.

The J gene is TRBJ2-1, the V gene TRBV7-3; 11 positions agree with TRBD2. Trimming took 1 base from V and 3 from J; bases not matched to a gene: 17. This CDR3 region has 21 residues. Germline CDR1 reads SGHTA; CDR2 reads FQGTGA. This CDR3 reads CASSLRGSFLAGGVSYNEQFF. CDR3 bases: TGTGCCAGCAGCTTAAGAGGGAGTTTCTTAGCGGGAGGGGTCAGCTACAATGAGCAGTTCTTC. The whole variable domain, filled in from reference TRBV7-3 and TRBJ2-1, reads GAGVSQTPSNKVTEKGKYVELRCDPISGHTALYWYRQSLGQGPEFLIYFQGTGAADDSGLPNDRFFAVRPEGSVSTLKIQRTERGDSAVYLCASSLRGSFLAGGVSYNEQFFGPGTRLTVL.

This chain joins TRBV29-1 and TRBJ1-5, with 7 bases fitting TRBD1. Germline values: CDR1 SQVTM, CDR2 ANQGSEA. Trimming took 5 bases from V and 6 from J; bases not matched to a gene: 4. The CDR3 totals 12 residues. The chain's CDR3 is CSVRTGSQPQHF. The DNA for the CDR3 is TGCAGCGTTCGGACAGGTTCTCAGCCCCAGCATTTT.

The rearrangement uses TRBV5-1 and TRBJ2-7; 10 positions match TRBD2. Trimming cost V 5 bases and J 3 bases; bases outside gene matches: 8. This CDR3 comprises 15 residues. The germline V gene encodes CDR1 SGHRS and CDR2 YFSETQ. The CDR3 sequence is CASRAGLAEIYEQYF. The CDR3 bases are TGCGCCAGCAGGGCCGGACTAGCGGAGATCTACGAGCAGTACTTC.